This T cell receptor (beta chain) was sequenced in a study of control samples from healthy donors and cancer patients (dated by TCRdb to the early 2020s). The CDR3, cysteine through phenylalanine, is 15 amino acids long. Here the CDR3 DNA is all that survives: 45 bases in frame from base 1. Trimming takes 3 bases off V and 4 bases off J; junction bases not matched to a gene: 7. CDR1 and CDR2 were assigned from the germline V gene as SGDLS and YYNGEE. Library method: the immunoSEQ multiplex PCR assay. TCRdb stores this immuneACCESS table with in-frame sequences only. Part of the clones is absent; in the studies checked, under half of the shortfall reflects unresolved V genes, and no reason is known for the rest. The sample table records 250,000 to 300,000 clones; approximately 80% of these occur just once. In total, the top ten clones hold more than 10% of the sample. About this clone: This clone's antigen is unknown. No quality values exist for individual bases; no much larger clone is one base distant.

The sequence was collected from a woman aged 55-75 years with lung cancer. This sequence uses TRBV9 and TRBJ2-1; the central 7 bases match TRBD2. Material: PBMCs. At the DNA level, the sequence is TGTGCCAGCAGCGCATCGAGCGGGGCATACAATGAGCAGTTCTTC. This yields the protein CASSASSGAYNEQFF.